This T cell receptor beta chain originates from a study of identical twins (dated by TCRdb to between 2015 and 2016). For the wider study: To test whether fetal clonotypes persist, this study deep-sequenced TCR alpha and beta repertoires from monozygotic twins, from unrelated adults of various ages, and from cord blood. To rule out contamination, the twin experiments were replicated at different times with different library preparation protocols.

At the junction V is shortened by 0 bases and J by 2 bases, with 11 bases in between. The CDR3 spans 15 residues, from the cysteine through the phenylalanine. Just the 45-base CDR3 DNA is kept, in frame starting at base 1. Per the germline V gene, LGHNA is the CDR1 and YNFKEQ is the CDR2. This clonotype came up a few times. What this receptor recognizes is not known. There are no base qualities to consult, and no much larger clone falls within one base. Libraries were constructed by 5' RACE. Sequencing relied on an Illumina HiSeq 2000. A universal primer binding site was introduced by template switching, and a unique molecular identifier was present in the final cDNA, enabling accurate counting of TCR cDNA molecules. First-strand cDNA for TCR alpha and beta chains was synthesized from specific primers in the conserved constant-segment region. To control for contamination, every cDNA library was double barcoded, receiving both a SMART-Mk sample barcode and Illumina barcodes. TruSeq adapter sequences along with Illumina sample barcodes were introduced in two successive PCR steps. Sequencing of the TCR alpha and beta cDNA libraries was done on the Illumina HiSeq platform using custom primers. Regarding the original processing steps: MiGEC was used to process raw reads and extract unique molecular identifiers, and MiXCR was used to find CDR3 positions. For each individual, recombination models were inferred using an EM algorithm with the repgenHMM and IGoR tools. The tcR package in R was used for shared clonotype analysis, with sharing normalized by the product of cloneset sizes. Out-of-frame nonproductive sequences were analyzed to study raw recombination free of thymic and clonal selection effects. The public reads were run again by TCRdb, first through fastp at Q25 and then through MiXCR, and only productive beta chains were kept. Identical CDR3 proteins give one entry, which carries the most common genes and DNA. These V and J calls originate from TCRdb's pipeline instead of the authors' own analysis. A total of 1.5 million or so distinct CDR3 sequences appear in this sample, about 32% of them only once. Approximately 0.29% of the sample goes to the ten largest clones.

Overall study results and their limits: Because the same donors could not be followed over many years, conclusions were based on cross-sectional statistical analysis. Invariant T cells such as MAIT and iNKT could partly confound zero-insertion analyses, though diverse VJ usage argued against this for most clonotypes. Out-of-frame TCR alpha sequences shared between twins showed an excess of low generation-probability sequences compared with coincidental sharing between unrelated individuals. Abundant cord blood beta clonotypes had fewer insertions, young adult naive repertoires showed a similar but weaker trend, and memory repertoires showed no such trend. In monozygotic twins, recombination models systematically underestimated out-of-frame TCR alpha sharing, but the models matched the sharing seen between unrelated individuals. A weaker excess of twin sharing was found in beta out-of-frame sequences because the signal-to-noise ratio was lowered by fewer shared sequences.

Every donor was a healthy Caucasian. The receptor was derived from a newborn girl in good health. In this chain, TRBV4-2 is recombined with TRBJ2-7, and TRBD1 may be the D gene, going by 6 matching bases. Sequences were obtained from cord blood. The DNA reads TGTGCCAGCAGCCAAGATCTAACAGGGCCCTACGAGCAGTACTTC. It is translated as CASSQDLTGPYEQYF.